This T cell receptor (beta chain) was obtained from a study of identical twins. Points from the study as a whole: Zero-insertion analyses could be partly confounded by invariant MAIT and iNKT cells. Donors were not followed over many years; analysis was cross-sectional. For out-of-frame alpha sequences shared by twins, low generation probability was in excess. Fewer insertions characterized abundant cord blood beta clonotypes, whereas memory repertoires showed none.

Looked up from germline, CDR1 is DFQATT and CDR2 is SNEGSKA (reference sequence). The CDR3 has 14 residues. V dropped 2 bases and J dropped 4; count of bases not matched to a gene: 6. MiXCR, run by TCRdb on the 5' RACE reads, gives a single entry per CDR3 protein. Of under 300,000 distinct CDR3 sequences listed, 11% to 15% are singletons. This clonotype was found once. Its antigen remains unknown. The sample was memory (CD45RO+) T cells sorted from blood. The TCR originated in a woman between 18 and 30 years old in good health. The chain has TRBV20-1 and TRBJ2-5; 8 bases match TRBD1. In DNA form, the CDR3 reads TGCAGTGCTAGAAAGACAGGGGTCGGAGAGACCCAGTACTTC. Translating it yields CSARKTGVGETQYF.